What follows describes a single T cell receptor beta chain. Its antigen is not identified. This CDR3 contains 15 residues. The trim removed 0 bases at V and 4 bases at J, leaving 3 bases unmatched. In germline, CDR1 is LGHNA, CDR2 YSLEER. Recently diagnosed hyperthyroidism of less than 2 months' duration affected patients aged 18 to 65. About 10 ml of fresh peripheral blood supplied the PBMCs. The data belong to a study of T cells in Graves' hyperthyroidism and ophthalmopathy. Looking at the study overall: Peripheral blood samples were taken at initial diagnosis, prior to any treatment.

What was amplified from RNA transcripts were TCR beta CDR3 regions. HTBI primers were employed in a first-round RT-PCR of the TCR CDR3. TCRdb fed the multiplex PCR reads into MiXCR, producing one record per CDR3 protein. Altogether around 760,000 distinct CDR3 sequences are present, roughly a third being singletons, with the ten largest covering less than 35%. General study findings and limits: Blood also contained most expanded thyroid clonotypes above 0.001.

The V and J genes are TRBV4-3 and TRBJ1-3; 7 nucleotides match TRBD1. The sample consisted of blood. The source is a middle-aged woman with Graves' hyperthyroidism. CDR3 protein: CASSQEWTGGNTIYF. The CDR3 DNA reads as TGCGCCAGCAGCCAAGAGTGGACAGGAGGAAACACCATATATTTT.